The 3 T cell receptor beta chains reported below all come from one sample, sequenced in a study of blood T cell repertoires in COVID-19. Clones were read by immunoSEQ multiplex PCR, and TCRdb kept only the in-frame ones, dropping some. The table records 250,000 to 350,000 clones, 85% to 90% of them present only once. Sequencing was carried out using peripheral blood. The source is a woman between 25 and 40 years old with COVID-19, enrolled during active disease.

V is TRBV2 and J is TRBJ1-4, with TRBD1 identical over 7 bases. The CDR3 is 13 residues long. The ends lost 6 bases at V and 12 bases at J; junction bases unmatched: 10. Germline lookup yields CDR1 SNHLY and CDR2 FYNNEI. In DNA, the CDR3 is TGTGCCAGCAGGAGACAGGGCCCAGAACAACTGTTTTTT. Translated: CASRRQGPEQLFF.

The CDR3 here is CATSGSGNEQFF. In DNA, the CDR3 is TGTGCCACCAGTGGGTCCGGGAATGAGCAGTTCTTC. This chain connects TRBV24-1 to TRBJ2-1; no clear D gene. Germline CDR1 KGHDR, CDR2 SFDVKD. The ends were cut back, 5 bases at V and 7 bases at J, with 8 bases in the middle. The CDR3 consists of 12 residues.

V is TRBV5-1 and J is TRBJ2-7, with D unresolved. This CDR3 has 14 residues. Trimming removed 1 base at V and 3 bases at J, with 11 bases between. CDR1 SGHRS and CDR2 YFSETQ come from the germline V gene. The CDR3 loop is CASSLNTGDYEQYF. CDR3 bases: TGCGCCAGCAGCTTGAATACTGGAGACTACGAGCAGTACTTC. The full variable domain, its missing parts supplied by reference TRBV5-1 and TRBJ2-7, is KAGVTQTPRYLIKTRGQQVTLSCSPISGHRSVSWYQQTPGQGLQFLFEYFSETQRNKGNFPGRFSGRQFSNSRSEMNVSTLELGDSALYLCASSLNTGDYEQYFGPGTRLTVT.